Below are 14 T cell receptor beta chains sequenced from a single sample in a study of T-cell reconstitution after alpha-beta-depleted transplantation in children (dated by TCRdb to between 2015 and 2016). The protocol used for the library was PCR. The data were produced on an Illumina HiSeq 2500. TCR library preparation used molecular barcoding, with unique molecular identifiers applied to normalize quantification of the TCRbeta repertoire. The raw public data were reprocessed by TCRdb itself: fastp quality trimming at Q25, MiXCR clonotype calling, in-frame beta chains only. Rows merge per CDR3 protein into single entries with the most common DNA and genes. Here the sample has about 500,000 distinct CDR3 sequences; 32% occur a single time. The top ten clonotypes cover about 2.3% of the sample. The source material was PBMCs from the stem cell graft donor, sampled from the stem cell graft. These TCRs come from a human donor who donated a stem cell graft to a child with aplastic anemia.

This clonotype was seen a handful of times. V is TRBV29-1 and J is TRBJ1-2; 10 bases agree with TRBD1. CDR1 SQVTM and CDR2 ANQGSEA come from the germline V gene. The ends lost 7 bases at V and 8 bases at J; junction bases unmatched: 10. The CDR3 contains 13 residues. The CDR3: CSGVRQGAGGYTF. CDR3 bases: TGCAGCGGAGTCAGACAGGGGGCGGGAGGCTACACCTTC.

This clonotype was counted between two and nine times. CDR3 nucleotide sequence: TGTGCCAGCAGCTTAGTCCCGGCTAGCGACTCTTCCTACGAGCAGTACGTC. This sequence encodes CASSLVPASDSSYEQYV. The chain links TRBV7-2 to TRBJ2-7, with D possibly TRBD2 on 6 matching bases. V lost 1 base to trimming and J lost 1 base, with 17 bases between them. CDR3 length: 17 residues. The germline gives CDR1 SGHTA, CDR2 FQGNSA.

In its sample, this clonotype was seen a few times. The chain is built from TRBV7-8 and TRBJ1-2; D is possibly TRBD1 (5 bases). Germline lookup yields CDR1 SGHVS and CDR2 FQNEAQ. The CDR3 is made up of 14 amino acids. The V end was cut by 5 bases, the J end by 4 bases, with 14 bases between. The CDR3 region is CASSGTGQFYGYTF. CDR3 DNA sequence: TGTGCCAGCAGCGGGACCGGACAATTCTATGGCTACACCTTC.

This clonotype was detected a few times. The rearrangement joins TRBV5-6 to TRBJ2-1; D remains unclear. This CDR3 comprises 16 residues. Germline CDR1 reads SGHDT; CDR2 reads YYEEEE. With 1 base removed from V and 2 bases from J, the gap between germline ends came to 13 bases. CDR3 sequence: CASSLRTPLPYNEQFF. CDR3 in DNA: TGTGCCAGCAGCTTGAGGACCCCTTTACCCTACAATGAGCAGTTCTTC.

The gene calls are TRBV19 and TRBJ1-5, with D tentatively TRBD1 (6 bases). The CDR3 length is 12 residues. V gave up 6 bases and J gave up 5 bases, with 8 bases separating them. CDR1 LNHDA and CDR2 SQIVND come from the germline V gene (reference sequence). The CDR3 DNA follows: TGTGCCAGTAGAGGGGGAGATCAGCCCCAGCATTTT. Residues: CASRGGDQPQHF.

The CDR3 sequence is CASSGGFTTEAFF. The CDR3 nucleotides read TGTGCCAGTAGCGGGGGGTTTACCACTGAAGCTTTCTTT. The V gene is TRBV6-1, the J gene TRBJ1-1; D is possibly TRBD1 (5 bases). CDR1 and CDR2 (germline): MNHNS, SASEGT. The CDR3 loop spans 13 amino acids. V was clipped by 9 bases and J by 4 bases, with 15 bases between them.

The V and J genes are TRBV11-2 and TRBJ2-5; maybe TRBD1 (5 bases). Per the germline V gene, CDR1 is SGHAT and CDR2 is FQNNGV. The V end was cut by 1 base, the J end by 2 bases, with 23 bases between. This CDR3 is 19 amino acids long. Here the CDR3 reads CASSLGNVRTRRFQETQYF. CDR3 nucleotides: TGTGCCAGCAGCTTAGGGAATGTCCGGACACGTAGATTTCAAGAGACCCAGTACTTC.

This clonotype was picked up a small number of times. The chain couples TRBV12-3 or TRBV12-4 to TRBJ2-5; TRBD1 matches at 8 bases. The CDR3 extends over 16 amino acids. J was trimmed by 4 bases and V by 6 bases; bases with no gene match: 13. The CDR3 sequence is CASSPYGQGVGETQYF. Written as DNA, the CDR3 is TGTGCCAGCAGCCCTTATGGACAGGGCGTTGGAGAGACCCAGTACTTC.

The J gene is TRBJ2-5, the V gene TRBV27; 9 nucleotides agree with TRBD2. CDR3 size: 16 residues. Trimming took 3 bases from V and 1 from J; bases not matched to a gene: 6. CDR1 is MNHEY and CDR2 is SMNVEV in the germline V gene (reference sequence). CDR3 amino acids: CASSLISGRSQETQYF. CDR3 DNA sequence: TGTGCCAGCAGTTTGATTAGCGGGAGAAGCCAAGAGACCCAGTACTTC.

CDR3 amino acids: CASSLGSGGYSGNTIYF. As DNA, the CDR3 is TGCGCCAGCAGCTTGGGGTCCGGGGGGTACTCTGGAAACACCATATATTTT. The rearrangement joins TRBV5-1 to TRBJ1-3, with TRBD1 as a possible D gene (5 bases). From germline, CDR1 is SGHRS and CDR2 YFSETQ. V was shortened by 0 bases and J by 0 bases, with 13 bases between the two germline ends. The CDR3 runs 17 residues.

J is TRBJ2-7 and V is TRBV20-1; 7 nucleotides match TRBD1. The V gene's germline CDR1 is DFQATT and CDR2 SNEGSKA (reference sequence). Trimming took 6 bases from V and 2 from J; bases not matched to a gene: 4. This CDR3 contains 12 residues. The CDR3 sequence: CSANGQAYEQYV. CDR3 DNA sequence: TGCAGTGCAAATGGACAGGCCTACGAGCAGTACGTC.

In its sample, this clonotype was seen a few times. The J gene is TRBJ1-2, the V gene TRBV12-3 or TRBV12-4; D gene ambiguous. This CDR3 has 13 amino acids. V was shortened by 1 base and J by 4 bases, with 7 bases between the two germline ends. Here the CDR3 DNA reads TGTGCCAGCAGTTTAGTCCCCGGCTATGGCTACACCTTC. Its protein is CASSLVPGYGYTF.

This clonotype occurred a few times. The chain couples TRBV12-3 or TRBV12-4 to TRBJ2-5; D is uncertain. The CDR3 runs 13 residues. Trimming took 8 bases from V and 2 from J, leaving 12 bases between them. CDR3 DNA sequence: TGTGCCAGCGGAATGGCGAGACAAGAGACCCAGTACTTC. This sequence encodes CASGMARQETQYF.

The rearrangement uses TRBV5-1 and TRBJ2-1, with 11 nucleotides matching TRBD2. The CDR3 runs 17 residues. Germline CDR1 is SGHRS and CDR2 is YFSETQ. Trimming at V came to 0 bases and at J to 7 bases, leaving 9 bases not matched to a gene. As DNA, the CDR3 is TGCGCCAGCAGCTTGGATAGCGGGAGGGGATATCTAAATGAGCAGTTCTTC. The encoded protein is CASSLDSGRGYLNEQFF.